The 10 T cell receptor beta chains reported below all come from one sample, sequenced in a study of response to subunit inactivated influenza vaccine. TCRdb reanalysed the RT-PCR reads using MiXCR and keeps one entry per CDR3 protein. The sample holds some 540,000 distinct CDR3 sequences, roughly 25% seen once. The sample was also linked to a second study, of T cells expressing NK-cell markers. That publication notes: The authors made TCR beta cDNA libraries by 5'RACE template switching. This switching added a universal primer site and UMIs.

The sample in question was CD4+ T cells sorted from PBMCs, obtained about 12 days after vaccination. These TCRs come from a man aged 50 to 60 who received an inactivated influenza vaccine.

The genes are TRBV24-1 and TRBJ1-2; the match to TRBD1 covers 7 bases. The CDR3 has 14 residues. J lost 2 bases, V lost 4 bases, and 3 bases had no gene match. The V gene's germline CDR1 is KGHDR and CDR2 SFDVKD. This CDR3 reads CATSDPQGNYGYTF. The DNA for the CDR3 is TGTGCCACCAGTGACCCACAGGGGAACTATGGCTACACCTTC.

This clonotype was detected ten times or more. V gene TRBV5-1 combines with J gene TRBJ2-2; D is unclear. Germline-derived CDR1 and CDR2 are SGHRS and YFSETQ. Deletions cut 0 bases from V and 2 bases from J, with 8 bases between. The CDR3 length is 15 residues. The CDR3 DNA is TGCGCCAGCAGCTTGGGGCAACTCAACACCGGGGAGCTGTTTTTT. Its translation is CASSLGQLNTGELFF.

The sample holds many counts of this clonotype. The rearrangement uses TRBV7-2 and TRBJ1-5, with D perhaps TRBD1 (5 bases). The CDR3 contains 14 residues. The V and J ends lost 1 base and 6 bases respectively, with 10 bases between them. Germline lookup yields CDR1 SGHTA and CDR2 FQGNSA. The CDR3 region has the DNA TGTGCCAGCAGCTTAGACCGGGGGTCTCAGCCCCAGCATTTT. This gives the protein CASSLDRGSQPQHF.

The table lists this clonotype with a count of one. The V gene is TRBV4-2, the J gene TRBJ2-3, with D perhaps matching TRBD1 (5 bases). V lost 0 bases and J 0 bases, leaving 10 bases between the germline ends. Germline V lookup: CDR1 LGHNA, CDR2 YNFKEQ. The CDR3 length is 16 residues. CDR3 sequence: CASSQEATVSTDTQYF. DNA for the CDR3: TGTGCCAGCAGCCAAGAAGCGACAGTAAGCACAGATACGCAGTATTTT.

This clonotype was seen a handful of times. CDR3 protein: CASSFRAGGGSPLHF. The CDR3, as DNA: TGTGCCAGCAGTTTTCGAGCCGGCGGCGGATCACCCCTCCACTTT. The J gene is TRBJ1-6, the V gene TRBV27; D call uncertain. The CDR3 spans 15 residues. The V and J ends lost 3 bases and 10 bases respectively, with 16 bases between them. Germline loops: CDR1 MNHEY, CDR2 SMNVEV (reference sequence).

As for this clonotype: Germline and junction disagree at one end, which may indicate a read error. This chain links TRBV20-1 with TRBJ2-1, with 11 bases lining up with TRBD2. This CDR3 region has 18 residues. Germline V CDR1 and CDR2: DFQATT, SNEGSKA (reference sequence). CDR3 residues: CSAKEGTSGPRSYNEQLF. For the CDR3, the DNA is TGCAGTGCCAAGGAAGGGACTAGCGGTCCCCGTTCCTACAATGAGCAGCTCTTC.

In this sample, this clonotype turned up a few times. This sequence joins TRBV20-1 and TRBJ1-2; D is unresolved. Trimming pared 0 bases from V and 5 bases from J, leaving 13 bases between. CDR1 is DFQATT, CDR2 SNEGSKA, per germline (reference sequence). This CDR3 region has 14 residues. Here the CDR3 DNA reads TGCAGTGCTAGAGATGCCCATTCTGGATATGGCTACACCTTC. Translation gives CSARDAHSGYGYTF.

The chain is built from TRBV4-2 and TRBJ2-3; tentative D call: TRBD2 (5 bases). CDR3 size: 16 residues. Looked up from germline, CDR1 is LGHNA and CDR2 is YNFKEQ. Trimming stripped 0 bases from V and 2 bases from J, with 12 bases between. CDR3 sequence (DNA): TGTGCCAGCAGCCAAGATAAACGGGGAAACACAGATACGCAGTATTTT. Its protein is CASSQDKRGNTDTQYF.

The chain is built from TRBV20-1 and TRBJ2-3, with TRBD1 matching over 8 bases. This CDR3 has 12 amino acids. The germline V gene encodes CDR1 DFQATT and CDR2 SNEGSKA (reference sequence). V shed 4 bases, J shed 5 bases, and the junction held 2 bases outside the gene matches. Here the CDR3 reads CSATRGQDTQYF. The CDR3 nucleotides read TGCAGTGCTACCAGGGGGCAAGATACGCAGTATTTT.

This clonotype occurred a few times. The CDR3 sequence: CASSLFGTSGASSYNEQFF. Here the CDR3 DNA reads TGTGCCAGCAGTTTATTCGGGACTAGCGGAGCTAGCTCCTACAATGAGCAGTTCTTC. The rearrangement uses TRBV27 and TRBJ2-1, with 11 nucleotides matching TRBD2. J lost 0 bases, V lost 1 base, and 8 bases had no gene match. This CDR3 is 19 amino acids long. Germline assignment: CDR1 MNHEY and CDR2 SMNVEV (reference sequence).